This T cell receptor (beta chain) was sequenced for a study of identical twins. In TCRdb, the 5' RACE reads were re-called with MiXCR into one record per CDR3 protein. In the table there are about 490,000 distinct CDR3 sequences, approximately 14% of which are singletons. This clonotype was detected only a few times. The V gene's germline CDR1 is LGHNA and CDR2 YNFKEQ. The length of the CDR3 is 15 residues. The V gene lost 0 bases and the J gene lost 5 bases, with 13 bases spanning the gap. This same sample was also part of a study on yellow fever vaccine responses in identical twins.

What was sequenced was CD4+ T cells sorted from blood. The J gene is TRBJ2-5, the V gene TRBV4-2, with no clear D. The origin of this receptor is a woman younger than 30 in good health. DNA for the CDR3: TGTGCCAGCAGCCAAGATCTGGCCAGATTGGAGACCCAGTACTTC. This translates into CASSQDLARLETQYF.